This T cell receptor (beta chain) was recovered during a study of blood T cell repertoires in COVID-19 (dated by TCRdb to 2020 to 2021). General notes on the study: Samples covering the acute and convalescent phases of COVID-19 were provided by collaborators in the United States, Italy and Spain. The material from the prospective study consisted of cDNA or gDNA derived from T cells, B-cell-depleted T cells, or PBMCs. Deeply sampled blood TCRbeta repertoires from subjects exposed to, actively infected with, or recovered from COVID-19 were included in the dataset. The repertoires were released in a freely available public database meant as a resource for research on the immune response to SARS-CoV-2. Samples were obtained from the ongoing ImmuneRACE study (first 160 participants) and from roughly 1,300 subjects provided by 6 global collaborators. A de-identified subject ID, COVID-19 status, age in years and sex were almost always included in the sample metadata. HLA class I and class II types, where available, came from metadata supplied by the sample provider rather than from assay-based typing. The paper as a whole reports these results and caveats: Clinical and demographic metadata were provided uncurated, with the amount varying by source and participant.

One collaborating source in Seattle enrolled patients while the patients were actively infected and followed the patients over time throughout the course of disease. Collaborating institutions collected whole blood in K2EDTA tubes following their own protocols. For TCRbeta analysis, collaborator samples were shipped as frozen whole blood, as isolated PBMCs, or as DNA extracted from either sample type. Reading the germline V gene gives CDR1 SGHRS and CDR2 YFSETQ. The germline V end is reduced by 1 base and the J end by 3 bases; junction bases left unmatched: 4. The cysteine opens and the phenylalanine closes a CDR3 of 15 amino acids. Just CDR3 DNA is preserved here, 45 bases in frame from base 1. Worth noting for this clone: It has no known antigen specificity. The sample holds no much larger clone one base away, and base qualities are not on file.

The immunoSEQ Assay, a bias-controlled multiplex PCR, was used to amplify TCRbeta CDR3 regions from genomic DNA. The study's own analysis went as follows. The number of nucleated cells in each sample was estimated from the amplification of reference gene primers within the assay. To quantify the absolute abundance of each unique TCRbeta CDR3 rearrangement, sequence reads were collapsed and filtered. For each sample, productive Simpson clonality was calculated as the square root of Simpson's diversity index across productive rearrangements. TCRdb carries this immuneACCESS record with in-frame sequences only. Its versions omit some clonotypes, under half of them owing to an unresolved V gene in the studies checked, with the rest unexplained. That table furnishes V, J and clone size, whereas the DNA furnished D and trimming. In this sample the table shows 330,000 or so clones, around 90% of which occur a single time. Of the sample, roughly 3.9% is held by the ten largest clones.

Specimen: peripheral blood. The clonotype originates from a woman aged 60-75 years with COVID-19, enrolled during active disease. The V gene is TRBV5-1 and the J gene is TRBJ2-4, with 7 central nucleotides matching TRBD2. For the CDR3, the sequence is CASSLTGGGKNIQYF. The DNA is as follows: TGCGCCAGCAGCTTGACGGGGGGAGGCAAAAACATTCAGTACTTC.